The present T cell receptor beta chain was sequenced within a study of blood T cell repertoires in COVID-19. The germline gives CDR1 MNHEY, CDR2 SVGAGI. The CDR3 loop spans 15 amino acids. Losses at the gene ends were 8 bases for V and 4 bases for J; bases not matched to a gene: 13. Clones were read by immunoSEQ multiplex PCR, and TCRdb kept only the in-frame ones, dropping some. The sample holds approximately 130,000 clones, approximately 80% seen once. The chain uses TRBV6-5 and TRBJ1-2, with TRBD1 identical over 7 bases. Sequences were obtained from peripheral blood. This receptor was obtained from an elderly man with acute or convalescent COVID-19. The CDR3 reads CASAGGGGRGYGYTF. Here the CDR3 DNA reads TGTGCCAGCGCCGGAGGAGGGGGCAGAGGCTATGGCTACACCTTC.